Listed below are T cell receptor beta chains from one sample, sequenced in a study of cytomegalovirus exposure and HLA in healthy donors. Some clones are missing from TCRdb's copy, which holds only in-frame ones; the method was immunoSEQ multiplex PCR. The table lists about 140,000 clones, approximately 80% of them singletons. The sequenced sample was PBMCs. These receptors were obtained from a man aged 25-45 years in good health and CMV-seropositive. Both conserved end residues are part of each CDR3. Fields, in order: V gene, clone size, D gene, J gene, CDR3 DNA, CDR3 protein. D genes are given only for firm matches. Only some rows state a clone size, as once, few, many or a class for expanded clones.

v_gene: TRBV6-5; abundance: -; d_gene: -; j_gene: TRBJ2-1; CDR3nt: TGTGCCAGCAGCCGCGATGGGGCGGATTACAATGAGCAGTTCTTC; CDR3aa: CASSRDGADYNEQFF
v_gene: TRBV14; abundance: few; d_gene: TRBD2; j_gene: TRBJ2-1; CDR3nt: TGTGCCAGCAGCCCAAGTCCCAGCGGGAACTACAATGAGCAGTTCTTC; CDR3aa: CASSPSPSGNYNEQFF
v_gene: TRBV2; abundance: -; d_gene: TRBD2; j_gene: TRBJ2-1; CDR3nt: TGTGCCAACCGCCCGGGGGGATTTGGTGAGCAGTTCTTC; CDR3aa: CANRPGGFGEQFF
v_gene: TRBV27; abundance: -; d_gene: TRBD1; j_gene: TRBJ1-1; CDR3nt: TGTGCCAGCAGTGCTTCAGGGGGTTTTGACACTGAAGCTTTCTTT; CDR3aa: CASSASGGFDTEAFF
v_gene: TRBV5-5; abundance: -; d_gene: -; j_gene: TRBJ1-2; CDR3nt: TGTGCCAGCAGCCTCCAGACCCGGGTTGGCTACACCTTC; CDR3aa: CASSLQTRVGYTF
v_gene: TRBV4-1; abundance: -; d_gene: TRBD2; j_gene: TRBJ2-5; CDR3nt: TGCGCCAGCAGCCAGGGACTAGCGGTACGTGAGGAGACCCAGTACTTC; CDR3aa: CASSQGLAVREETQYF
v_gene: TRBV6-5; abundance: few; d_gene: -; j_gene: TRBJ2-1; CDR3nt: TGTGCCAGCAGGTCAGAAGTCGCCTACAATGAGCAGTTCTTC; CDR3aa: CASRSEVAYNEQFF
v_gene: TRBV28; abundance: -; d_gene: TRBD2; j_gene: TRBJ2-7; CDR3nt: TGTGCCAGCAGTCCTCAGACTAGCGGGGGCTACGAGCAGTACTTC; CDR3aa: CASSPQTSGGYEQYF
v_gene: TRBV28; abundance: -; d_gene: -; j_gene: TRBJ2-3; CDR3nt: TGTGCCAGCAGTTTCACCACGGGGGTCACAGATACGCAGTATTTT; CDR3aa: CASSFTTGVTDTQYF
v_gene: TRBV13; abundance: -; d_gene: -; j_gene: TRBJ1-5; CDR3nt: TGTGCCAGCAGCTTCGGCGGGCCTCGCTATCAGCCCCAGCATTTT; CDR3aa: CASSFGGPRYQPQHF
v_gene: TRBV29-1; abundance: -; d_gene: -; j_gene: TRBJ1-2; CDR3nt: TGCAGCGTTGAAGGGGGATTCGGGGCGGGGACTGGCAACTATGGCTACACCTTC; CDR3aa: CSVEGGFGAGTGNYGYTF